This T cell receptor (beta chain) was recovered during a study of blood T cell repertoires in COVID-19. About the research overall: The United States, Italy and Spain were the sources of the acute and convalescent COVID-19 samples.

V lost 0 bases and J lost 7; bases outside the gene matches: 6. CDR3 length equals 14 residues. CDR1 is SGHRS, CDR2 YFSETQ, per germline. Original processing notes: Estimation of nucleated cell counts was performed using reference gene primer amplification. Profiled with immunoSEQ multiplex PCR; TCRdb holds only in-frame clones, not every one. From that table come the V and J calls and clone size; the DNA was used to work out D and trimming. The table lists under 200,000 clones, around nine tenths of them singletons, with approximately 0.62% in the top ten. This chain joins TRBV5-1 and TRBJ1-2; 7 positions agree with TRBD1. The material sequenced was peripheral blood. The sequence was obtained from a man aged 55 to 69 with COVID-19, enrolled during active disease. This CDR3 reads CASSLEEGAGGYTF. DNA for the CDR3: TGCGCCAGCAGCTTGGAAGAGGGGGCGGGTGGCTACACCTTC.